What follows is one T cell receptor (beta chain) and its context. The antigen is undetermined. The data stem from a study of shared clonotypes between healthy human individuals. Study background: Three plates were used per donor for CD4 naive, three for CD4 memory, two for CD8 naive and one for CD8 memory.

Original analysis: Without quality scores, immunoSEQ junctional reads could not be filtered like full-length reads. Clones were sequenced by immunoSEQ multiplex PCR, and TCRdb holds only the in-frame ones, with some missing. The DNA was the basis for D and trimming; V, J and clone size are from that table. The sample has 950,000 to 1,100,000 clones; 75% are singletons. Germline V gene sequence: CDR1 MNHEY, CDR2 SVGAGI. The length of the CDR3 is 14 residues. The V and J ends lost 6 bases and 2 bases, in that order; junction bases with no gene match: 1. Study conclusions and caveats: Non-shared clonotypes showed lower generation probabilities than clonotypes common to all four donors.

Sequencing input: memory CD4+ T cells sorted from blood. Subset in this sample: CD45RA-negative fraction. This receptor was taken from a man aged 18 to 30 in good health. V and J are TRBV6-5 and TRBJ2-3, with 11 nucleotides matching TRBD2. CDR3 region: CASRTSGTTDTQYF. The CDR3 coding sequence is TGTGCCAGCAGGACTAGCGGGACCACAGATACGCAGTATTTT.